Below, 30 T cell receptor beta chains from the same sample are listed, as sequenced in a study of blood T cells in healthy people across ages. The second PCR ran about 6 to 12 cycles with a sample-barcoded 5' primer and J-beta primers. TCRdb fed the 5' RACE reads into MiXCR, producing one record per CDR3 protein. The repertoire holds around 1,800,000 distinct CDR3 sequences, with 35% to 50% as singletons. The sequenced material came from blood. These receptors were taken from a human donor in good health.

The chain uses TRBV6-6 and TRBJ1-5; D possibly corresponds to TRBD1 (6 bases). Per the germline V gene, CDR1 is MNHNY and CDR2 is SVGAGI (reference sequence). Trimming removed 8 bases from V and 1 base from J, with 15 bases in between. This CDR3 spans 15 amino acids. The CDR3 DNA sequence: TGTGCCAGCGGGGGGGGCCAACTCAGCAATCAGCCCCAGCATTTT. Translation gives CASGGGQLSNQPQHF.

The gene calls are TRBV25-1 and TRBJ1-5; D is unresolved. Germline loops: CDR1 MGHDK, CDR2 SYGVNS. The V end lost 3 bases, the J end lost 7 bases, and 10 bases lay between the germline ends. CDR3 length: 13 residues. The CDR3 loop is CASSEKGSQPQHF. CDR3 coding DNA: TGTGCCAGCAGTGAGAAAGGGAGCCAGCCCCAGCATTTT.

The table lists this clonotype with a few counts. The V call is TRBV7-9, the J call TRBJ2-3, with 9 positions matching TRBD1. After removal of 2 bases from V and 0 bases from J, the junction contained 9 bases not matched to a gene. The CDR3 has 18 residues. Germline V gene sequence: CDR1 SEHNR, CDR2 FQNEAQ (reference sequence). CDR3 sequence (DNA): TGTGCCAGCAGCTTACTCCCCGGACAGGGGACAAGCACAGATACGCAGTATTTT. Amino acid sequence: CASSLLPGQGTSTDTQYF.

The chain combines TRBV4-3 with TRBJ2-3; the D is unclear. Trimming pared 1 base from V and 9 bases from J, leaving 11 bases between. Germline assignment: CDR1 LGHNA and CDR2 YSLEER. This CDR3 is 13 amino acids long. The CDR3 sequence is CASSQGSLGTQYF. The CDR3 nucleotides read TGCGCCAGCAGCCAAGGGTCCTTAGGGACGCAGTATTTT.

V usage is TRBV5-1 and J usage is TRBJ2-3; D might be TRBD2 (6 bases). V lost 3 bases, J lost 2 bases, and 28 bases lay in between. The CDR3 length is 20 residues. Germline loops: CDR1 SGHRS, CDR2 YFSETQ. This CDR3 reads CASSWEVGTGQRNFTDTQYF. The CDR3 region has the DNA TGCGCCAGCAGCTGGGAGGTGGGGACCGGACAACGAAATTTCACAGATACGCAGTATTTT.

CDR3 loop: CASSPVAGDEQYF. CDR3 in DNA: TGTGCCAGCAGCCCTGTAGCGGGGGACGAGCAGTACTTC. This chain joins TRBV7-2 and TRBJ2-4; 9 nucleotides match TRBD2. The DNA end is a closer match to TRBJ2-7, so the J assignment may be wrong. The CDR3 is made up of 13 amino acids. Looked up from germline, CDR1 is SGHTA and CDR2 is FQGNSA.

The chain uses TRBV15 and TRBJ1-2; D remains ambiguous. The germline V gene has CDR1 LNHNV and CDR2 YYDKDF (reference sequence). The length of the CDR3 is 17 residues. Trimming took off 0 bases at V and 0 bases at J, with 14 bases between the two ends. The CDR3 loop is CATSRDITGMANYGYTF. DNA for the CDR3: TGTGCCACCAGCAGAGATATTACCGGTATGGCTAACTATGGCTACACCTTC.

The V and J genes are TRBV27 and TRBJ2-1; the D call may be TRBD1 or TRBD2 (5 bases each). CDR3 size: 16 residues. Germline-derived CDR1 and CDR2 are MNHEY and SMNVEV (reference sequence). V was shortened by 3 bases and J by 5 bases, with 17 bases between the two germline ends. Here the CDR3 DNA reads TGTGCCAGCAGTTTTGGGTCAGGGACCCAGAACAATGAGCAGTTCTTC. This encodes CASSFGSGTQNNEQFF.

This chain uses TRBV5-1 with TRBJ2-2; D is unclear. CDR3 length equals 17 residues. The germline V gene has CDR1 SGHRS and CDR2 YFSETQ. Trimming cost V 0 bases and J 4 bases, with 16 bases left between them. The CDR3 nucleotides are TGCGCCAGCAGCTTGGAACCCAACTCCCTATCCACCGGGGAGCTGTTTTTT. Translated: CASSLEPNSLSTGELFF.

The chain combines TRBV18 with TRBJ1-2, with D unclear. This CDR3 contains 13 residues. The V gene lost 2 bases and the J gene lost 8 bases, with 12 bases spanning the gap. Germline lookup yields CDR1 KGHSH and CDR2 LQKENI. Here the CDR3 reads CASSPISRIGYTF. DNA for the CDR3: TGTGCCAGCTCACCAATCAGCCGTATCGGCTACACCTTC.

The chain has TRBV12-3 or TRBV12-4 and TRBJ2-1, with 8 bases lining up with TRBD1. With 5 bases clipped from V and 5 bases from J, the junction kept 5 bases outside the gene matches. The CDR3 is made up of 14 amino acids. Written as DNA, the CDR3 is TGTGCCAGCAGTCCGACAGGGGCACACAATGAGCAGTTCTTC. This translates into CASSPTGAHNEQFF.

V is TRBV2 and J is TRBJ1-1, with no clear D. With 4 bases removed from V and 2 bases from J, the gap between germline ends came to 8 bases. This CDR3 has 13 residues. The germline CDR1 and CDR2 sequences are SNHLY and FYNNEI. This CDR3 reads CASSGNLNTEAFF. Here the CDR3 DNA reads TGTGCCAGCAGTGGGAACCTAAACACTGAAGCTTTCTTT.

This clonotype came up a few times. The J gene is TRBJ2-1, the V gene TRBV4-1; 9 nucleotides align to TRBD2. The CDR3 contains 16 residues. The germline V gene encodes CDR1 MGHRA and CDR2 YSYEKL. V lost 1 base to trimming and J lost 8 bases; unmatched junction nucleotides: 9. The CDR3 loop is CASSQVLRGGFDEQFF. The DNA for the CDR3 is TGCGCCAGCAGCCAAGTACTGCGGGGGGGCTTCGATGAGCAGTTCTTC.

The V call is TRBV19, the J call TRBJ2-7; 9 nucleotides align to TRBD1. The CDR3 is made up of 14 amino acids. The germline gives CDR1 LNHDA, CDR2 SQIVND (reference sequence). Germline trimming cut 10 bases from V and 2 bases from J; bases unmatched to any gene: 9. The CDR3, as DNA: TGTGCCACCCACCGGACAGGGGAAGCCTACGAGCAGTACTTC. This sequence encodes CATHRTGEAYEQYF.

A note on this clonotype: Possible read error: a much larger clone is one base away. This chain connects TRBV5-1 to TRBJ2-3; 7 bases map to TRBD2. Looked up from germline, CDR1 is SGHRS and CDR2 is YFSETQ. CDR3 length: 14 residues. With 7 bases clipped from V and 4 bases from J, the junction kept 9 bases outside the gene matches. The CDR3 region is CASRSGPSADTQYF. CDR3 nucleotides: TGCGCCAGCCGTAGCGGGCCTAGCGCAGATACGCAGTATTTT.

This clonotype was seen a handful of times. The gene calls are TRBV4-1 and TRBJ2-5; the D is unclear. In germline, CDR1 is MGHRA, CDR2 YSYEKL. The CDR3 is 14 residues long. V dropped 1 base and J dropped 9 bases, with 15 bases sitting between them. This CDR3 reads CASSQGVRKGSQYF. The CDR3 DNA follows: TGCGCCAGCAGCCAAGGGGTCAGGAAAGGGTCCCAGTACTTC.

This clonotype came up a few times. The V gene is TRBV7-8, the J gene TRBJ2-5; D not certain. The V end lost 1 base, the J end lost 1 base, and 10 bases lay between the germline ends. The V gene's germline CDR1 is SGHVS and CDR2 FQNEAQ. This CDR3 comprises 15 residues. CDR3 nucleotides: TGTGCCAGCAGCTTAGACCCCAGCCGCCAAGAGACCCAGTACTTC. Translating it yields CASSLDPSRQETQYF.

The genes are TRBV4-3 and TRBJ2-5; 8 bases fit TRBD1. Germline V gene sequence: CDR1 LGHNA, CDR2 YSLEER. The CDR3 extends over 17 amino acids. Trimming removed 0 bases from V and 2 bases from J; junction bases left unmatched: 8. CDR3 loop: CASSQDVLTGVQETQYF. In DNA form, the CDR3 reads TGCGCCAGCAGCCAAGATGTCCTGACAGGGGTTCAAGAGACCCAGTACTTC.

This clonotype turned up a few times. This chain connects TRBV6-5 to TRBJ1-1; TRBD1 might be the D (5 bases). The CDR3 runs to 18 residues. Trimming took off 0 bases at V and 0 bases at J, with 17 bases between the two ends. Germline V lookup: CDR1 MNHEY, CDR2 SVGAGI. This CDR3 is CASSYSRGYSGLNTEAFF. In DNA, the CDR3 is TGTGCCAGCAGTTACTCGAGGGGATACTCTGGTCTGAACACTGAAGCTTTCTTT.

This clonotype was found many times. The chain employs TRBV20-1 and TRBJ2-1, with TRBD2 matching 7 bases. Trimming removed 3 bases from V and 3 bases from J; junction bases left unmatched: 5. CDR1 is DFQATT, CDR2 SNEGSKA, per germline (reference sequence). CDR3 length equals 14 residues. The chain's CDR3 is CSASRSGVYNEQFF. The CDR3 nucleotides read TGCAGTGCTAGTAGAAGCGGGGTCTACAATGAGCAGTTCTTC.

This clonotype appeared once. An end of the junction does not agree with germline; a read error may underlie this. The chain joins TRBV15 to TRBJ1-1; D unresolved. CDR1 and CDR2 from the germline V gene are LNHNV and YYDKDF (reference sequence). This CDR3 has 12 residues. The CDR3 DNA reads TGTGCCACCGGCAGAGATTTCCGTAAGGCTTTCTTT. Protein: CATGRDFRKAFF.

This clonotype was counted only a few times. The V and J genes are TRBV6-1 and TRBJ1-2; D may be TRBD1 (6 bases). Trimming took 3 bases from V and 2 from J, leaving 7 bases between them. The CDR3 length is 13 residues. The germline CDR1 and CDR2 sequences are MNHNS and SASEGT. CDR3 nucleotides: TGTGCCAGCAGTGACCAGGGGAACTATGGCTACACCTTC. It is translated as CASSDQGNYGYTF.

J is TRBJ1-1 and V is TRBV7-9; D remains unclear. CDR1 and CDR2 from the germline V gene are SEHNR and FQNEAQ (reference sequence). The CDR3 runs 13 residues. V was clipped by 5 bases and J by 4 bases, with 11 bases between them. For the CDR3, the DNA is TGTGCCAGCAGCCCCATAAGGAGCACTGAAGCTTTCTTT. Protein sequence: CASSPIRSTEAFF.

V usage is TRBV4-1 and J usage is TRBJ1-5, with 7 nucleotides matching TRBD1. Trimming took 3 bases from V and 6 from J; bases not matched to a gene: 8. The CDR3 is 15 amino acids. Germline V gene lookup returns CDR1 MGHRA and CDR2 YSYEKL. The CDR3 sequence is CASSHGPRQGQPQHF. DNA of the CDR3: TGCGCCAGCAGCCACGGACCCAGACAGGGTCAGCCCCAGCATTTT.

Of note for this clonotype: A read error may produce the germline difference seen at one junction end. This chain links TRBV6-5 with TRBJ2-6; TRBD2 might be the D (5 bases). CDR1 and CDR2 (germline): MNHEY, SVGAGI. The CDR3 is 18 residues long. The CDR3 nucleotides read TGTGCCAGCAGTTACTGGCCGGCGAGGGCAACTGGGGTCAACGTCCTGACTTTC. It is translated as CASSYWPARATGVNVLTF.

This clonotype was seen a few times. The chain recombines TRBV20-1 with TRBJ2-7; no clear D gene. The germline V and J ends were trimmed by 2 bases and 3 bases, with 14 bases remaining between them. The length of the CDR3 is 14 residues. The V gene's germline CDR1 is DFQATT and CDR2 SNEGSKA (reference sequence). The CDR3 sequence: CSARPPTAIYEQYF. The CDR3 DNA reads as TGCAGTGCTAGACCTCCGACGGCGATCTACGAGCAGTACTTC.

This clonotype has a handful of counts. V gene TRBV2 combines with J gene TRBJ2-7; TRBD1 aligns across 7 bases. The CDR3 length is 14 residues. V lost 5 bases to trimming and J lost 4 bases; unmatched junction nucleotides: 8. Germline loops: CDR1 SNHLY, CDR2 FYNNEI. CDR3 loop: CASSTDRDPYEQYF. The CDR3 region has the DNA TGTGCCAGCAGTACTGACAGGGACCCTTACGAGCAGTACTTC.

The chain uses TRBV7-2 and TRBJ1-1; a possible D gene is TRBD1 (5 bases). The CDR3 has 14 amino acids. Germline CDR1 and CDR2: SGHTA and FQGNSA. V shed 5 bases and J shed 5 bases, with 15 bases lying between them. This CDR3 is CASSPAGMHTEAFF. CDR3 coding DNA: TGTGCCAGCAGCCCGGCAGGGATGCATACTGAAGCTTTCTTT.

The gene calls are TRBV27 and TRBJ1-4; D not certain. The CDR3 runs to 14 residues. Germline V gene sequence: CDR1 MNHEY, CDR2 SMNVEV (reference sequence). Between the trimmed V and J ends, which lost 7 bases and 8 bases, there was a span of 17 bases. This chain's CDR3 is CASTNSGALEKLFF. CDR3 sequence (DNA): TGTGCCAGCACCAACTCGGGCGCTTTAGAAAAACTGTTTTTT.

This clonotype was seen a few times. The chain joins TRBV4-3 to TRBJ2-1; the D is unclear. Germline CDR1 is LGHNA and CDR2 is YSLEER. The CDR3 runs 15 residues. Between the trimmed V and J ends, which lost 4 bases and 5 bases, there was a span of 15 bases. CDR3 coding DNA: TGCGCCAGCAGCCTCGACCTTACTCAACACAATGAGCAGTTCTTC. This gives the protein CASSLDLTQHNEQFF.